The table lists the clone carrying this T cell receptor (beta chain) with a few counts. RNA transcripts were the template for amplifying TCR beta CDR3 regions. The TCR CDR3 first-round RT-PCR relied on the HTBI primer set. TCRdb reprocessed the multiplex PCR reads with MiXCR, giving one entry per CDR3 protein. The table shows under 800,000 distinct CDR3 sequences, with about 15% occurring only once. With a duration under 2 months, the hyperthyroidism was newly diagnosed in patients aged 18 to 65. The sample originates from a study of T cells in Graves' hyperthyroidism and ophthalmopathy. V shed 5 bases and J shed 1 base, with 20 bases lying between them. This CDR3 is 17 amino acids long. Germline V lookup: CDR1 PRHDT, CDR2 FYEKMQ (reference sequence).

The sequenced sample was blood. This TCR came from a woman under 30 with Graves' hyperthyroidism. The rearrangement links TRBV13 to TRBJ1-1; D possibly corresponds to TRBD1 (5 bases). The CDR3 bases are TGTGCCAGCAGCCCAACTGGCCAGGGAGGTTGGAACACTGAAGCTTTCTTT. Protein: CASSPTGQGGWNTEAFF.